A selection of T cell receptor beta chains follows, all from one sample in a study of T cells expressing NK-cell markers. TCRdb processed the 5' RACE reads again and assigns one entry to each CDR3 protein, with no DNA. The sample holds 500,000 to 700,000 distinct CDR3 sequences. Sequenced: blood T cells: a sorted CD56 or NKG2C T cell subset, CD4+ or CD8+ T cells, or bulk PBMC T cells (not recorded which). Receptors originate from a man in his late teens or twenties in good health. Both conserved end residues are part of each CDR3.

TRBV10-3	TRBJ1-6	CAISVKGDEANSPLHF
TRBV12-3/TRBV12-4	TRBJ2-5	CASSSGLAGFQETQYF
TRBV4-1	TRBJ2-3	CASSQLGALDTQYF
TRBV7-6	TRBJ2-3	CASSVPISGATYF
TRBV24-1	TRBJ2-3	CATSDPLLTDTDTQYF
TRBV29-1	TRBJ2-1	CSVDRGGNEQFF
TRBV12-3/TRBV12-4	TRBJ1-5	CASRRGTGNQPQHF
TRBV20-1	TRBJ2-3	CSAREYNRDFTDTQYF
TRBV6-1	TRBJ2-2	CASRQGYTGELFF
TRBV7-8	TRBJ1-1	CASSLGEVNTEAFF
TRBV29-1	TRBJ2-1	CSVILWTGTNNEQFF
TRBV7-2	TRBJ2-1	CASSFNLASGRAGEQFF
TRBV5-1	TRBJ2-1	CASSLRSGNDNEQFF